This T cell receptor beta chain was captured by sequencing in a study of T cell changes during pregnancy in multiple sclerosis. Here immunoSEQ multiplex PCR was the method, and the copy in TCRdb shows in-frame clones only, minus some. Here the sample spans tens of thousands of clones, around nine tenths being singletons. Material: peripheral blood, obtained before pregnancy. The receptor comes from a female donor with multiple sclerosis, enrolled in a pregnancy study.

CDR3 coding DNA: TGCGCCAGCAGTGAGTCGACTCTTCTAGCGGGGGGGAGAGAGCAGTACTTC. Translated, it gives CASSESTLLAGGREQYF. The chain combines TRBV10-2 with TRBJ2-7, with 12 bases that match TRBD2. Trimming took 0 bases from V and 7 from J; bases not matched to a gene: 10. The CDR3 has 17 residues. Germline assignment: CDR1 WSHSY and CDR2 SAAADI.